This T cell receptor beta chain was captured in a study of vaccination effects on CD4 cells after COVID-19. Sequencing in the ViraFEST assay came after antigen-specific CD4+ T cells had been expanded with viral peptide pools, which were used to stimulate PBMC. Subsequent to 10 days of culture, CD4+ T cells were isolated. Subjects were given two BNT162b2 or mRNA-1273 vaccine doses. In the case of this clone: Its antigen is still unknown. Other DNA variants within this sample encode the same CDR3.

Produced via immunoSEQ multiplex PCR; TCRdb's table is partial and in-frame only. The sample lists roughly 59,000 clones; about 78% were seen once. The TCR sequence derives from a human donor who received a COVID-19 vaccine. Sequenced material: CD4+ T cells from PBMCs cultured with HCoV-OC43 spike peptides, taken after COVID-19 vaccination. Documented subset: HCoV-OC43 spike overlapping peptide pool stimulation.

CDR3 protein: CASSLGPYNEQFF. The CDR3, as DNA: TGTGCCAGCAGCTTGGGTCCTTACAATGAGCAGTTCTTC. This chain uses TRBV7-2 with TRBJ2-1; D ambiguous. V gave up 3 bases and J gave up 4 bases, with 7 bases separating them. In germline, CDR1 is SGHTA, CDR2 FQGNSA. The CDR3 is 13 residues long.